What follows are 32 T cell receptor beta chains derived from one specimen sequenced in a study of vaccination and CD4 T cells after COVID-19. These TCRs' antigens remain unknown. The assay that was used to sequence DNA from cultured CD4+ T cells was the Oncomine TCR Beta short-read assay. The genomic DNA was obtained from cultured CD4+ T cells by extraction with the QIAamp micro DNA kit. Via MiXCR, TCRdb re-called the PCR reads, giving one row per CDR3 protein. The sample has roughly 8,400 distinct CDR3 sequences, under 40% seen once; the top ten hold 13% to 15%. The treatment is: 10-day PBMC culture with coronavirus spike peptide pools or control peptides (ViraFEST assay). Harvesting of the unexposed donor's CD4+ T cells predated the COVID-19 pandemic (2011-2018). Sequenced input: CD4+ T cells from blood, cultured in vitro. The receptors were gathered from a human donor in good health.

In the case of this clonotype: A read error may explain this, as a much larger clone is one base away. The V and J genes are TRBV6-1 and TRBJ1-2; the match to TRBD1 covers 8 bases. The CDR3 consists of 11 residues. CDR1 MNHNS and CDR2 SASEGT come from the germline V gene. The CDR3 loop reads CDSSQDRAYTF. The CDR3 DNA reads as TGTGACAGCAGTCAGGACAGGGCCTACACCTTC.

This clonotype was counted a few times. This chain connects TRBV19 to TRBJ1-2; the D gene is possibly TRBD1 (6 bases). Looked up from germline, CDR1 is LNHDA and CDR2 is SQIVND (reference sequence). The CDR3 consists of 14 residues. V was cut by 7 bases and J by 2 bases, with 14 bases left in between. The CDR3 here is CASTRQEPNYGYTF. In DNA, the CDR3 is TGTGCCAGTACTCGACAGGAGCCCAACTATGGCTACACCTTC. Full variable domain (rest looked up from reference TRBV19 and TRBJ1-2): DGGITQSPKYLFRKEGQNVTLSCEQNLNHDAMYWYRQDPGQGLRLIYYSQIVNDFQKGDIAEGYSVSREKKESFPLTVTSAQKNPTAFYLCASTRQEPNYGYTFGSGTRLTVV.

DNA of the CDR3: TGTGCCAGCAGCTCACAGGGGATGAATGGCTACACCTTC. Its translation: CASSSQGMNGYTF. J is TRBJ1-2 and V is TRBV7-3, with 7 positions matching TRBD1. Germline V lookup: CDR1 SGHTA, CDR2 FQGTGA. The CDR3 loop spans 13 amino acids. Trimming cost V 4 bases and J 6 bases; bases outside gene matches: 5.

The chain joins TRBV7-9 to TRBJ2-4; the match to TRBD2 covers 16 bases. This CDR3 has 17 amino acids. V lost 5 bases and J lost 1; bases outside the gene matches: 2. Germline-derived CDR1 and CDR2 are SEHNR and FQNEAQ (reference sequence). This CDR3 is CASSPGLAGGAKNIQYF. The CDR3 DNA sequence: TGTGCCAGCAGCCCGGGACTAGCGGGAGGGGCCAAAAACATTCAGTACTTC.

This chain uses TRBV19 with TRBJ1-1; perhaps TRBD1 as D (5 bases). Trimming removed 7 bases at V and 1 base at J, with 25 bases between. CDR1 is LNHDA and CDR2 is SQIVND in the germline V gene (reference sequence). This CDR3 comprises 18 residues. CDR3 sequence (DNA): TGTGCCAGTACCCGGGGTTGGGGGGTCATGTCTCGGAACACTGAAGCTTTCTTT. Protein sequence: CASTRGWGVMSRNTEAFF.

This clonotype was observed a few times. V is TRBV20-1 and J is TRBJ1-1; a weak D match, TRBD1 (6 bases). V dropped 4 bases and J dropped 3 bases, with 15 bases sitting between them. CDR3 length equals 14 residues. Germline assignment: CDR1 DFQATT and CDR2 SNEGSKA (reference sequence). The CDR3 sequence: CSATEQGKDTEAFF. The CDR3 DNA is TGCAGTGCTACAGAACAGGGTAAGGACACTGAAGCTTTCTTT.

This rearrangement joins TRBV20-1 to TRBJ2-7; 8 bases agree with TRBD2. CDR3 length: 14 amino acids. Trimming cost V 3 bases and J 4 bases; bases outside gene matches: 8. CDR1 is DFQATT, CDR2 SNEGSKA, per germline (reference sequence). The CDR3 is CSASILAGSYEQYF. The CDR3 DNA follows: TGCAGTGCTAGTATCCTAGCGGGTTCATACGAGCAGTACTTC.

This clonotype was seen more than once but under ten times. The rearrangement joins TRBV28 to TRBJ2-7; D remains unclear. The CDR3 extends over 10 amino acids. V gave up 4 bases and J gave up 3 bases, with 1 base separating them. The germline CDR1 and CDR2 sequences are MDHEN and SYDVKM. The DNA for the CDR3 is TGTGCCAGCAGTTACTACGAGCAGTACTTC. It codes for CASSYYEQYF.

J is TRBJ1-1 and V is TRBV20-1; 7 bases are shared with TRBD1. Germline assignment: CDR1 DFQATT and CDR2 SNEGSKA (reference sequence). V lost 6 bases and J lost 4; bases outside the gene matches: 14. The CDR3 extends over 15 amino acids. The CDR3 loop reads CSARGGSGQSTEAFF. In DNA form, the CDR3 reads TGCAGTGCCCGAGGCGGGTCGGGACAGAGCACTGAAGCTTTCTTT.

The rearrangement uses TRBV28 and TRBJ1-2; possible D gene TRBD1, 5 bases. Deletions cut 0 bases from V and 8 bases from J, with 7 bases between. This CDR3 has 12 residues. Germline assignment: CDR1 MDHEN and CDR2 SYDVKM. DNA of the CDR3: TGTGCCAGCAGTTTATGGGGGGTGGGCTACACCTTC. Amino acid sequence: CASSLWGVGYTF.

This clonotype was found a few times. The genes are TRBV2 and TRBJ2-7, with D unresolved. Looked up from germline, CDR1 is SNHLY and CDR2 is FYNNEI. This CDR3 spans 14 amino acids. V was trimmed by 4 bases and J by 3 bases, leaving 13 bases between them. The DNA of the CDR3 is TGTGCCAGCAGTGCCCCCCTAGAAGGCTACGAGCAGTACTTC. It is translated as CASSAPLEGYEQYF.

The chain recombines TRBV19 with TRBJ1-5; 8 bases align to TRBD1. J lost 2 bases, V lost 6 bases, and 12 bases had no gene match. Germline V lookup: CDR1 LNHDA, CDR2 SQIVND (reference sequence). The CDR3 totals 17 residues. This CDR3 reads CASRGQGGSSGNQPQHF. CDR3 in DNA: TGTGCCAGTAGAGGACAGGGAGGAAGCAGTGGCAATCAGCCCCAGCATTTT. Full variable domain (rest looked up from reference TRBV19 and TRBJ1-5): DGGITQSPKYLFRKEGQNVTLSCEQNLNHDAMYWYRQDPGQGLRLIYYSQIVNDFQKGDIAEGYSVSREKKESFPLTVTSAQKNPTAFYLCASRGQGGSSGNQPQHFGDGTRLSIL.

CDR3 coding DNA: TGTGCCAGCTCACCGCGTTCAACGGCTAGCACAGATACGCAGTATTTT. Its protein product is CASSPRSTASTDTQYF. The chain carries TRBV18 and TRBJ2-3; D is uncertain. The CDR3 has 16 amino acids. With 3 bases removed from V and 0 bases from J, the gap between germline ends came to 13 bases. Germline-derived CDR1 and CDR2 are KGHSH and LQKENI.

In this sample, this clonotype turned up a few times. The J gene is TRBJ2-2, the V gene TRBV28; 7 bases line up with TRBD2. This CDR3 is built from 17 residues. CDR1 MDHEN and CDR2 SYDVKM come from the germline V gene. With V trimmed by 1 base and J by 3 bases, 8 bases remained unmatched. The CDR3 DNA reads TGTGCCAGCAGTTTATATCGGGGCGGGAGATACACCGGGGAGCTGTTTTTT. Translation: CASSLYRGGRYTGELFF.

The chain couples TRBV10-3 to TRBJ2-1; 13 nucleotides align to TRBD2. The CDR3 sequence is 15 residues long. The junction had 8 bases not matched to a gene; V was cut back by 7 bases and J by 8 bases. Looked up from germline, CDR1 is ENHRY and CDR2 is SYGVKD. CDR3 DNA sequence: TGTGCCATCACCCGGACTAGCGGGAGTCCGGATGAGCAGTTCTTC. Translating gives CAITRTSGSPDEQFF.

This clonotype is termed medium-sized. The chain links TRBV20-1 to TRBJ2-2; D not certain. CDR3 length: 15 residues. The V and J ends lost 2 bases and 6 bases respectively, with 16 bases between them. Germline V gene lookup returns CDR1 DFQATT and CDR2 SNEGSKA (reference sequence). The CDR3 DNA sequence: TGCAGTGCTAGACGAGTAGAACGTGGGGCCGGGGAGCTGTTTTTT. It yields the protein CSARRVERGAGELFF.

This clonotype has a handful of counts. CDR3 in DNA: TGTGCCAGTAGTGGGGGACGACAGGGGACCTCCTACGAGCAGTACTTC. Translated: CASSGGRQGTSYEQYF. This chain joins TRBV19 and TRBJ2-7; 8 bases are shared with TRBD1. V was pared by 5 bases and J by 0 bases, with 9 bases of the junction left unmatched. The germline V gene has CDR1 LNHDA and CDR2 SQIVND (reference sequence). The CDR3 loop spans 16 amino acids. Full variable domain (missing parts from reference TRBV19 and TRBJ2-7): DGGITQSPKYLFRKEGQNVTLSCEQNLNHDAMYWYRQDPGQGLRLIYYSQIVNDFQKGDIAEGYSVSREKKESFPLTVTSAQKNPTAFYLCASSGGRQGTSYEQYFGPGTRLTVT.

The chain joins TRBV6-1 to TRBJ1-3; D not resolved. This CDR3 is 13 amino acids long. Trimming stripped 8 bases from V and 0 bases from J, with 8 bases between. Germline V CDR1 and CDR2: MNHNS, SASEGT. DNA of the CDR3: TGTGCCAGCCGACTCCTCTCTGGAAACACCATATATTTT. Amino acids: CASRLLSGNTIYF.

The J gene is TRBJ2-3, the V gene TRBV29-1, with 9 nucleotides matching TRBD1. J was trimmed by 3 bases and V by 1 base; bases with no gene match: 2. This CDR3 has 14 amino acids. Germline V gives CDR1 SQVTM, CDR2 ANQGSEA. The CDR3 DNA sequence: TGCAGCGTTGAAGGGGGACAGGGAACAGATACGCAGTATTTT. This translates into CSVEGGQGTDTQYF.

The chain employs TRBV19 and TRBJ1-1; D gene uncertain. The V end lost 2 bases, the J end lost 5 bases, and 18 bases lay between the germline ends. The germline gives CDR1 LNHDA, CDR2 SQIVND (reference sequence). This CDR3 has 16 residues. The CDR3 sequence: CASSILSRAEETEAFF. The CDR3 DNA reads TGTGCCAGTAGTATACTGTCGAGGGCCGAGGAAACTGAAGCTTTCTTT.

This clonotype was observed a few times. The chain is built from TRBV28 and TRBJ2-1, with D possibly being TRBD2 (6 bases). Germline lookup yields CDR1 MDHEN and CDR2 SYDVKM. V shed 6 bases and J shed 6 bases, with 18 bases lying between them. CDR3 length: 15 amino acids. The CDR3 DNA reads TGTGCCAGCAGCGGACTGGGGGGAGGCCCCAATGAGCAGTTCTTC. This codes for CASSGLGGGPNEQFF.

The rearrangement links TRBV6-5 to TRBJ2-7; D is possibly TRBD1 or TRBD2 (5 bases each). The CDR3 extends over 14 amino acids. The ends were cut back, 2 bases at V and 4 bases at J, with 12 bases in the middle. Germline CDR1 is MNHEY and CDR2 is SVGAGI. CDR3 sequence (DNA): TGTGCCAGCAGTTACGGGGGAAAGGGATACGAGCAGTACTTC. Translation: CASSYGGKGYEQYF.

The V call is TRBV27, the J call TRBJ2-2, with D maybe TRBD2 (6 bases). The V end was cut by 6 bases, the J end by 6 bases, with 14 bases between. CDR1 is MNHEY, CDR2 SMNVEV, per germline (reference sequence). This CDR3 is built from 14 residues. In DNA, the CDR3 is TGTGCCAGCAGCCTACGGGGGACCGCCGGGGAGCTGTTTTTT. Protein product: CASSLRGTAGELFF.

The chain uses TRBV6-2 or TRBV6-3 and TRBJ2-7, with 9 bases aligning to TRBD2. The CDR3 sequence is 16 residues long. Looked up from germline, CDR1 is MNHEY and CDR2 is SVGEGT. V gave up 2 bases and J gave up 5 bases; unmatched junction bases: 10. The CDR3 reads CASSYPSSGRPNEQYF. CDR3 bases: TGTGCCAGCAGTTACCCAAGTAGCGGGAGACCAAACGAGCAGTACTTC.

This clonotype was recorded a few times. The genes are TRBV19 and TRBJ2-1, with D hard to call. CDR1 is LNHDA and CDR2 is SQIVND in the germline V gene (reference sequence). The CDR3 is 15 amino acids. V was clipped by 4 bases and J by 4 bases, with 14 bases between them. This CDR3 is CASSTASVQYNEQFF. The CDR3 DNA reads TGTGCCAGTAGTACCGCCTCCGTCCAGTACAATGAGCAGTTCTTC.

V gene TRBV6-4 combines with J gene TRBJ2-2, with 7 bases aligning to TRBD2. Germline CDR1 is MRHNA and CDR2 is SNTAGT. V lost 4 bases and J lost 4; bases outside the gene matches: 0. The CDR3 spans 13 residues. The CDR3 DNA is TGTGCCAGCAGTGGGACTAGCACCGGGGAGCTGTTTTTT. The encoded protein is CASSGTSTGELFF.

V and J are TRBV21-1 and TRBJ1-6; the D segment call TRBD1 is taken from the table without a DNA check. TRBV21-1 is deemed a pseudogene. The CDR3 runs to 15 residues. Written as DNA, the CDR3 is TGTGCCAGCAGCAAAGCGGGCAGGGATGGTTCACCCCTCCACTTT. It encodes CASSKAGRDGSPLHF.

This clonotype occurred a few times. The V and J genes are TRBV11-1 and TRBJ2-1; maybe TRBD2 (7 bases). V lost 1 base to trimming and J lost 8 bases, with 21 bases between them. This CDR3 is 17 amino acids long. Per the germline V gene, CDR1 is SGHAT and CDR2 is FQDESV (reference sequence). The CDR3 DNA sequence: TGTGCCAGCAGCTTAGATCCCCCGGGGGGCGGGAGATATGAGCAGTTCTTC. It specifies CASSLDPPGGGRYEQFF.

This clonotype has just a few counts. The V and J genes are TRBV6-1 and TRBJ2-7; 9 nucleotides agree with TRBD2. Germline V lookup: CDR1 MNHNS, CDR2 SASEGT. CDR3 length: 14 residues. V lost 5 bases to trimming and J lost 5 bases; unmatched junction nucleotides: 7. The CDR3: CASSLAGWDDEQYF. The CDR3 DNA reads TGTGCCAGCAGTCTAGCGGGATGGGACGACGAGCAGTACTTC.

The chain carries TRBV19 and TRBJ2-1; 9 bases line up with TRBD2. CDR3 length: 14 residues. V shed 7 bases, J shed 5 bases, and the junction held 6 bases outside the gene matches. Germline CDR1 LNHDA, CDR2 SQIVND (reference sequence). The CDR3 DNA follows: TGTGCCAGTACCCGGCTAGCGGGGAACAATGAGCAGTTCTTC. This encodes CASTRLAGNNEQFF.

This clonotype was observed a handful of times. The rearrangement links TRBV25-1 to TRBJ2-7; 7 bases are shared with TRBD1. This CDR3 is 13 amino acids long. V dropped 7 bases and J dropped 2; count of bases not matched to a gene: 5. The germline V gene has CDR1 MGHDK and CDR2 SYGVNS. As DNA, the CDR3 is TGTGCCAGCAAAGGAAGGGGGCCCTACGAGCAGTACTTC. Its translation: CASKGRGPYEQYF.

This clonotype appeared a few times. The CDR3 DNA sequence: TGTGCCAGCAGTGAACGGGACAGGAATCAGCCCCAGCATTTT. Residues: CASSERDRNQPQHF. The V and J genes are TRBV2 and TRBJ1-5; 8 bases align to TRBD1. V lost 2 bases and J lost 4; bases outside the gene matches: 1. From germline, CDR1 is SNHLY and CDR2 FYNNEI. There are 14 residues in the CDR3.